Here is one T cell receptor (beta chain) with its context. After removal of 10 bases from V and 0 bases from J, the junction contained 3 bases not matched to a gene. The CDR3 has 14 residues. Germline V CDR1 and CDR2: SNHLY, FYNNEI. This sample was taken from a study of T cell changes during pregnancy in multiple sclerosis. Only in-frame clones appear in the TCRdb table, and some are missing; sequencing was by immunoSEQ multiplex PCR. Among about 110,000 clones listed, 80% to 95% were seen once. The sequences come from peripheral blood, collected in the third trimester of pregnancy. V gene TRBV2 combines with J gene TRBJ2-2, with 9 bases that match TRBD2. The sequence was obtained from a female donor with multiple sclerosis, enrolled in a pregnancy study. In nucleotides, the CDR3 is TGTGCCACCAGACTAGCGGCGAACACCGGGGAGCTGTTTTTT. This encodes CATRLAANTGELFF.